What follows describes a single T cell receptor (beta chain). The antigen is unknown. V was shortened by 7 bases and J by 7 bases, with 14 bases between the two germline ends. The CDR3 runs 13 residues. From germline, CDR1 is MNHNY and CDR2 SVGAGI (reference sequence). The sample originates from a study of cytomegalovirus exposure and HLA in healthy donors. Study information: Ancestry clustering placed around four fifths of a few hundred genotyped donors in the Caucasian-associated cluster. Overall study findings and caveats: In vitro experiments confirmed that three CMV-associated chains were specific for CMV antigens. Clonal expansion was found to be greater in HLA-associated TCR beta chains than in equally common others in a later analysis. In a later analysis, most CMV-associated TCR beta chains appeared HLA-restricted.

It was with 60 Vbeta and 13 Jbeta primers that the PCR ran. Assay used: immunoSEQ multiplex PCR; TCRdb lists only in-frame clones, some missing. Of approximately 100,000 clones listed, around four fifths are singletons. The clonotype originates from a man aged 35 to 55 in good health and CMV-seronegative. This rearrangement joins TRBV6-6 to TRBJ1-5, with D possibly being TRBD1 (6 bases). The specimen was PBMCs. CDR3 residues: CASTHRDGQPQHF. Here the CDR3 DNA reads TGTGCCAGCACCCACAGGGATGGCCAGCCCCAGCATTTT.